This T cell receptor beta chain was profiled in a study of cytomegalovirus exposure and HLA in healthy donors. Whole-study findings and limits: Reportedly, cytomegalovirus status was diagnosed with high sensitivity and specificity.

The primer mix had 60 Vbeta and 13 Jbeta primers. Only in-frame clones appear in the TCRdb table, and some are missing; sequencing was by immunoSEQ multiplex PCR. This sample has 100,000 to 150,000 clones, with about 84% found just once. CDR3 length equals 16 residues. V was pared by 2 bases and J by 0 bases, with 12 bases between. The germline V gene encodes CDR1 SGHRS and CDR2 YFSETQ. Remarks on this clone: Its antigen remains unidentified.

The genes are TRBV5-1 and TRBJ1-3, with unresolved D. The TCR sequence derives from a man aged 35 to 55 in good health and CMV-seronegative. The sample taken for sequencing was PBMCs. CDR3 loop: CASSFLPGTSGNTIYF. The DNA for the CDR3 is TGCGCCAGCAGCTTCCTCCCAGGCACCTCTGGAAACACCATATATTTT.